These 23 T cell receptor beta chains were all obtained from the same sample, sequenced in a study of graft-versus-host responses after intestinal transplantation. Investigators treated the graft tissue so that it released intraepithelial and lamina propria lymphocytes. Some clones are missing from TCRdb's copy, which holds only in-frame ones; the method was immunoSEQ multiplex PCR. The sample consists of more than 1,500 clones, around three quarters of them appearing once. This specimen was ileum tissue, taken around 76 weeks after transplant. These receptors all stem from a human patient who received an intestinal transplant, so some T cells may come from the graft donor.

Here the CDR3 reads CASTGGNTGELFF. The CDR3 DNA follows: TGCGCCAGCACAGGGGGCAACACCGGGGAGCTGTTTTTT. V is TRBV5-1 and J is TRBJ2-2, with 8 bases matching TRBD1. The V gene end was trimmed by 6 bases and the J gene end by 2 bases; junction bases not matched to a gene: 0. CDR1 is SGHRS and CDR2 is YFSETQ in the germline V gene. This CDR3 has 13 amino acids. Using reference TRBV5-1 and TRBJ2-2 for the parts outside the CDR3, the full variable domain is KAGVTQTPRYLIKTRGQQVTLSCSPISGHRSVSWYQQTPGQGLQFLFEYFSETQRNKGNFPGRFSGRQFSNSRSEMNVSTLELGDSALYLCASTGGNTGELFFGEGSRLTVL.

V gene TRBV5-6 combines with J gene TRBJ1-6, with no clear D. CDR1 and CDR2 (germline): SGHDT, YYEEEE. The CDR3 has 14 residues. Trimming cost V 0 bases and J 7 bases, with 8 bases left between them. The CDR3 loop is CASSLGNQNSPLHF. CDR3 sequence (DNA): TGTGCCAGCAGCTTGGGGAACCAAAATTCACCCCTCCACTTT.

The genes are TRBV28 and TRBJ2-1; D possibly corresponds to TRBD1 (6 bases). The V gene's germline CDR1 is MDHEN and CDR2 SYDVKM. V lost 6 bases and J lost 0, with 9 bases in between. The CDR3 totals 14 residues. The CDR3 nucleotides are TGTGCCAGCAGAAGGGGGAGCTCCTACAATGAGCAGTTCTTC. Translation: CASRRGSSYNEQFF. Looking up the rest from reference TRBV28 and TRBJ2-1 gives the full variable domain: DVKVTQSSRYLVKRTGEKVFLECVQDMDHENMFWYRQDPGLGLRLIYFSYDVKMKEKGDIPEGYSVSREKKERFSLILESASTNQTSMYLCASRRGSSYNEQFFGPGTRLTVL.

This clone was recorded a few times. The chain's CDR3 is CASSFSGSSYNEQFF. As DNA, the CDR3 is TGTGCCAGCAGCTTTAGCGGGAGCTCGTACAATGAGCAGTTCTTC. V usage is TRBV7-3 and J usage is TRBJ2-1, with 9 bases that match TRBD2. The germline gives CDR1 SGHTA, CDR2 FQGTGA. The CDR3 covers 15 residues. Trimming at V came to 3 bases and at J to 4 bases, leaving 4 bases not matched to a gene.

Regarding this clone: The identical CDR3 is also encoded by other nucleotide sequences in the sample. The rearrangement links TRBV27 to TRBJ1-5; D gene ambiguous. Germline CDR1 MNHEY, CDR2 SMNVEV (reference sequence). CDR3 length: 13 amino acids. Trimming removed 2 bases from V and 6 bases from J, with 8 bases in between. CDR3 residues: CASSLEWSQPQHF. The CDR3 nucleotides read TGTGCCAGCAGTTTAGAGTGGAGTCAGCCCCAGCATTTT.

The chain recombines TRBV4-2 with TRBJ1-1; D is perhaps TRBD1 (5 bases). V lost 0 bases and J lost 3, with 8 bases in between. Germline CDR1 LGHNA, CDR2 YNFKEQ. The CDR3 is made up of 14 amino acids. The CDR3 loop reads CASSQDREYTEAFF. The CDR3 nucleotides are TGTGCCAGCAGCCAAGACAGGGAGTACACTGAAGCTTTCTTT.

In regard to this clone: The junction shows a germline mismatch at one end, possibly a read error. The V call is TRBV13, the J call TRBJ1-2; D may be TRBD1 (5 bases). Looked up from germline, CDR1 is PRHDT and CDR2 is FYEKMQ (reference sequence). The CDR3 length is 10 residues. This chain's CDR3 is CASSVAGRAF. Written as DNA, the CDR3 is TGTGCCAGCAGCGTGGCGGGACGGGCCTTC.

This sequence joins TRBV13 and TRBJ2-7; possible D gene TRBD1, 6 bases. V was cut by 0 bases and J by 3 bases, with 15 bases left in between. The germline gives CDR1 PRHDT, CDR2 FYEKMQ (reference sequence). The CDR3 is made up of 16 amino acids. The CDR3 sequence is CASSLGLLGGSYEQYF. As DNA, the CDR3 is TGTGCCAGCAGCTTAGGCCTCCTTGGGGGCAGCTACGAGCAGTACTTC.

The gene calls are TRBV7-2 and TRBJ2-3, with TRBD2 matching 10 bases. The CDR3 sequence is 16 residues long. The germline gives CDR1 SGHTA, CDR2 FQGNSA. Trimming cost V 4 bases and J 7 bases; bases outside gene matches: 11. This CDR3 reads CASSSPSGRATNTQYF. CDR3 nucleotides: TGTGCCAGCAGCTCCCCAAGCGGGAGGGCCACGAATACGCAGTATTTT.

V and J are TRBV9 and TRBJ2-7; D not certain. In germline, CDR1 is SGDLS, CDR2 YYNGEE. The CDR3 contains 14 residues. V dropped 7 bases and J dropped 4 bases, with 18 bases sitting between them. The CDR3 coding sequence is TGTGCCAGCTCCGGCTCACCCACATTTTACGAGCAGTACTTC. It translates to CASSGSPTFYEQYF.

The CDR3 region has the DNA TGTGCCAGCAGCGTGGAAGGAGGGTACTCAGATACGCAGTATTTT. Residues: CASSVEGGYSDTQYF. The J gene is TRBJ2-3, the V gene TRBV9, with D perhaps matching TRBD2 (6 bases). The V gene's germline CDR1 is SGDLS and CDR2 YYNGEE. This CDR3 spans 15 amino acids. Trimming removed 2 bases from V and 4 bases from J, with 14 bases in between.

This rearrangement joins TRBV13 to TRBJ2-7; 8 positions agree with TRBD1. The CDR3 runs to 13 residues. With 3 bases clipped from V and 7 bases from J, the junction kept 5 bases outside the gene matches. Germline CDR1 PRHDT, CDR2 FYEKMQ (reference sequence). For the CDR3, the DNA is TGTGCCAGCAGCTTCCTACAGGGGGAAGAGCAGTACTTC. This codes for CASSFLQGEEQYF.

The genes are TRBV19 and TRBJ2-7; 9 bases align to TRBD2. The V gene end was trimmed by 1 base and the J gene end by 2 bases; junction bases not matched to a gene: 12. The germline CDR1 and CDR2 sequences are LNHDA and SQIVND (reference sequence). CDR3 length equals 18 residues. The CDR3 nucleotides are TGTGCCAGTAGTATAGCCCACCATACTAGCGGGCAGACCTACGAGCAGTACTTC. Translation: CASSIAHHTSGQTYEQYF.

The rearrangement joins TRBV29-1 to TRBJ1-1; a possible D gene is TRBD1 (5 bases). Trimming shortened V by 6 bases and J by 1 base, and 15 bases separated the two germline ends. CDR1 is SQVTM and CDR2 is ANQGSEA in the germline V gene. The CDR3 consists of 14 residues. The CDR3 region is CSVTGPGGNTEAFF. The CDR3 bases are TGCAGCGTCACAGGCCCAGGAGGGAACACTGAAGCTTTCTTT.

J is TRBJ2-3 and V is TRBV5-4; 11 bases agree with TRBD2. This CDR3 region has 15 residues. Germline loops: CDR1 SGHNT, CDR2 YYREEE (reference sequence). With 4 bases clipped from V and 3 bases from J, the junction kept 4 bases outside the gene matches. The DNA of the CDR3 is TGTGCCAGCAGCCTTGTAGCGGGAGGGACAGATACGCAGTATTTT. It translates to CASSLVAGGTDTQYF.

J is TRBJ2-5 and V is TRBV9; 7 nucleotides match TRBD2. V shed 0 bases and J 5 bases; nucleotides not matched to a gene: 16. From germline, CDR1 is SGDLS and CDR2 YYNGEE. The CDR3 runs to 18 residues. CDR3 coding DNA: TGTGCCAGCAGCGTAGATGGGGGGGGGAGCTCCCCTTCGGAGACCCAGTACTTC. This encodes CASSVDGGGSSPSETQYF. Based on the CDR3 plus reference TRBV9 and TRBJ2-5, the full variable domain is DSGVTQTPKHLITATGQRVTLRCSPRSGDLSVYWYQQSLDQGLQFLIQYYNGEERAKGNILERFSAQQFPDLHSELNLSSLELGDSALYFCASSVDGGGSSPSETQYFGPGTRLLVL.

The V call is TRBV30, the J call TRBJ2-5; D uncertain. Germline V gene data show CDR1 as GTSNPN and CDR2 as SVGIG (reference sequence). V lost 2 bases to trimming and J lost 2 bases, with 18 bases between them. The CDR3 contains 16 residues. The CDR3 coding sequence is TGTGCCTGGAGTCAATGGACCAAGGTAGCTCAAGAGACCCAGTACTTC. Translated, it gives CAWSQWTKVAQETQYF. The full variable domain, with the rest looked up from reference TRBV30 and TRBJ2-5, is SQTIHQWPATLVQPVGSPLSLECTVEGTSNPNLYWYRQAAGRGLQLLFYSVGIGQISSEVPQNLSASRPQDRQFILSSKKLLLSDSGFYLCAWSQWTKVAQETQYFGPGTRLLVL.

The chain carries TRBV27 and TRBJ2-1; 9 bases are a match to TRBD1. Germline CDR1 MNHEY, CDR2 SMNVEV (reference sequence). V lost 5 bases, J lost 3 bases, and 8 bases stayed unmatched. The CDR3 is made up of 16 amino acids. The CDR3 here is CASSQGTGTYYNEQFF. The CDR3 region has the DNA TGTGCCAGCAGTCAAGGGACAGGGACGTACTACAATGAGCAGTTCTTC.

The gene calls are TRBV7-3 and TRBJ2-1, with 7 positions matching TRBD2. V trimming: 2 bases; J trimming: 6 bases; junction bases outside the gene matches: 7. From germline, CDR1 is SGHTA and CDR2 FQGTGA. The CDR3 is 15 amino acids. CDR3: CASSLGVTSANEQFF. The CDR3 coding sequence is TGTGCCAGCAGCTTAGGGGTTACTAGCGCCAATGAGCAGTTCTTC.

The rearrangement joins TRBV4-1 to TRBJ1-5; D is uncertain. Germline V gene data show CDR1 as MGHRA and CDR2 as YSYEKL. Trimming took off 0 bases at V and 3 bases at J, with 12 bases between the two ends. This CDR3 is 16 amino acids long. The CDR3 reads CASSQDGAQNNQPQHF. The DNA for the CDR3 is TGCGCCAGCAGCCAAGATGGAGCCCAGAACAATCAGCCCCAGCATTTT.

This chain uses TRBV4-1 with TRBJ2-7; 8 nucleotides match TRBD1. CDR3 size: 17 residues. V gave up 0 bases and J gave up 3 bases; unmatched junction bases: 10. CDR1 MGHRA and CDR2 YSYEKL come from the germline V gene. As DNA, the CDR3 is TGCGCCAGCAGCCAAGAATGGAACCCAGGGGGCGGCTACGAGCAGTACTTC. Its translation: CASSQEWNPGGGYEQYF.

The J gene is TRBJ2-7, the V gene TRBV20-1; no firm D call. This CDR3 is built from 11 residues. CDR1 is DFQATT, CDR2 SNEGSKA, per germline (reference sequence). Trimming removed 7 bases from V and 3 bases from J, with 10 bases in between. This CDR3 reads CSVGMVYEQYF. The CDR3 nucleotides are TGCAGTGTCGGAATGGTCTACGAGCAGTACTTC.

The rearrangement joins TRBV11-1 to TRBJ1-3; 8 nucleotides align to TRBD1. V lost 4 bases and J lost 7; bases outside the gene matches: 6. The CDR3 has 14 residues. The germline gives CDR1 SGHAT, CDR2 FQDESV (reference sequence). CDR3 bases: TGTGCCAGCAGCTCCATTCGACAGGGGAACACCATATATTTT. Protein: CASSSIRQGNTIYF.